This T cell receptor (beta chain) was captured in a study of identical twins (dated by TCRdb to 2016 to 2017). At the level of the whole study: TCR alpha and beta repertoires from monozygotic twins, unrelated adults of various ages and cord blood were deep-sequenced to test whether fetal clonotypes persist. To rule out contamination, the twin experiments were replicated at different times with different library preparation protocols. General study outcomes and caveats: Invariant T cells such as MAIT and iNKT could partly confound zero-insertion analyses, although diverse VJ usage argued against such confounding for most clonotypes. Abundant cord blood beta clonotypes had fewer insertions, young adult naive repertoires showed a similar but weaker trend, and memory repertoires showed no such trend. Recombination models systematically underestimated out-of-frame TCR alpha sharing in monozygotic twins but agreed with sharing between unrelated individuals. Compared with coincidental sharing between unrelated individuals, an excess of low generation-probability sequences was observed among out-of-frame TCR alpha sequences shared between twins. Because the same donors could not be followed over many years, conclusions were based on cross-sectional statistical analysis. Excess twin sharing in beta out-of-frame sequences was weaker because fewer shared sequences lowered the signal-to-noise ratio.

This clonotype was detected only a few times. Its target antigen remains unknown. The input lacks base qualities; no much larger clone sits a single base away. Only healthy Caucasian donors were included. The twin cohort consisted of three pairs of female monozygotic twins, all aged roughly 18 to 30 years. Peripheral blood mononuclear cells were used as the source from which RNA for TCR libraries was isolated. To prepare the library, 5' RACE was applied. Instrument on record: Illumina HiSeq 2000. Template switching introduced a universal primer binding site; the final cDNA contained a unique molecular identifier, enabling accurate counting of TCR cDNA molecules. First-strand cDNA for TCR alpha and beta chains was synthesized from specific primers in the conserved constant-segment region. To control for contamination, each cDNA library was double barcoded with a SMART-Mk sample barcode plus Illumina barcodes. TruSeq adapter sequences along with Illumina sample barcodes were introduced in two successive PCR steps. TCR alpha and beta cDNA libraries were sequenced on the Illumina HiSeq platform with custom primers. The authors' analysis ran thus. MiGEC processed the raw reads to extract unique molecular identifiers, while MiXCR was used to determine the CDR3 positions. For each individual, recombination models were inferred using an EM algorithm with the repgenHMM and IGoR tools. Shared clonotypes were analyzed with the tcR package in R, and sharing was normalized by the product of cloneset sizes. Out-of-frame nonproductive sequences were analyzed to study raw recombination free of thymic and clonal selection effects. The public reads were reanalyzed by TCRdb: fastp trimming at Q25, MiXCR alignment, in-frame beta chains only. Rows are combined by CDR3 protein, so each entry shows the most common genes and DNA. Clone size and V and J calls follow TCRdb, not the original study. This sample is represented by about 900,000 distinct CDR3 sequences; 12% of them were singletons. The ten biggest clones cover around 1.5% of the sample.

Trimming leaves V shorter by 8 bases and J shorter by 7 bases, with the junction holding 15 bases beyond the gene matches. The CDR3, from cysteine to phenylalanine, totals 16 residues. CDR3 DNA is the only sequence kept; it has 48 bases, read in frame from the first base. For CDR1 and CDR2, the germline V gene lists SGHVS and FQNEAQ. Separately, the same data were catalogued under a study of yellow fever vaccine responses in identical twins. According to the second study: The T cell response to vaccination in identical twins was reported by the authors to appear partly convergent and partly personalized. In identical twins, the study followed T cell clones that responded to the vaccine with precision.

The rearrangement combines TRBV7-8 with TRBJ2-2, and 8 junctional nucleotides match TRBD2. The TCR was taken from a young woman in good health. Source material: PBMCs. The CDR3 here reads CASSERGGPVHGELFF. The DNA reads as follows: TGTGCCAGCTCCGAACGGGGGGGGCCTGTTCACGGGGAGCTGTTTTTT.